The sequence of this TCR beta chain was determined in a study of Ad26.COV2.S vaccination and SARS-CoV-2 variants. Points on this clone: Its antigen remains unidentified.

Treatment reported: about 20 received Ad26.COV2.S at low or high dose, single or two shots; several received placebo; per-sample allocation not given. Sampling happened 63 days after the first vaccine or placebo injection. CDR3 size: 16 residues. V trimming: 3 bases; J trimming: 3 bases; junction bases outside the gene matches: 8. Germline CDR1 reads LNHNV; CDR2 reads YYDKDF (reference sequence). Study-level findings and limits: Vaccinees reportedly had broad spike-specific CD8+ and CD4+ T cell responses. Estimates derived from TCR breadth and depth analyses may have underestimated total T cell responses.

Profiling relied on immunoSEQ multiplex PCR, and the TCRdb table lists in-frame clones only, not all of them. The sample carries fewer than 400,000 clones, approximately 86% recorded once. The rearrangement links TRBV15 to TRBJ1-5; 7 bases are a match to TRBD1. The clonotype originates from a person between 18 and 60 years old who received the Ad26.COV2.S COVID-19 vaccine or a placebo. Source: peripheral blood, taken in a trial of Ad26.COV2.S vaccine versus placebo. The CDR3: CATSRDRTGLNQPQHF. CDR3 nucleotide sequence: TGTGCCACCAGCAGGGATAGGACAGGCCTCAATCAGCCCCAGCATTTT. Full variable domain (remainder filled in from reference TRBV15 and TRBJ1-5): DAMVIQNPRYQVTQFGKPVTLSCSQTLNHNVMYWYQQKSSQAPKLLFHYYDKDFNNEADTPDNFQSRRPNTSFCFLDIRSPGLGDTAMYLCATSRDRTGLNQPQHFGDGTRLSIL.